The clone carrying this T cell receptor (beta chain) was detected only a few times. The antigen is undetermined. The sample originates from a study of cytomegalovirus exposure and HLA in healthy donors. Notes on the study in general: Roughly even sequencing depth across donors was the assumption behind the presence/absence analyses. Sequencing artifact likely explains a cluster of highly shared sequence variants. Reportedly, fewer N-insertions than the approximately 700-donor mean appeared in an Asian-associated ancestry cluster in a later analysis.

PCR employed 60 Vbeta and 13 Jbeta primers. Generated by immunoSEQ multiplex PCR, the TCRdb table keeps only in-frame clones and is missing some. The sample records 150,000 to 200,000 clones, around four fifths being singletons. Specimen: PBMCs. The receptor was derived from a man aged 30 to 45 in good health and CMV-seronegative.

The CDR3: CAWSVRSGGGQPQHF. The CDR3 nucleotides are TGTGCCTGGAGTGTACGGTCAGGGGGCGGTCAGCCCCAGCATTTT. V and J are TRBV30 and TRBJ1-5, with 8 positions matching TRBD1. The germline V gene has CDR1 GTSNPN and CDR2 SVGIG (reference sequence). There are 15 residues in the CDR3. Unmatched junction bases numbered 7, after V lost 0 bases and J lost 6 bases.